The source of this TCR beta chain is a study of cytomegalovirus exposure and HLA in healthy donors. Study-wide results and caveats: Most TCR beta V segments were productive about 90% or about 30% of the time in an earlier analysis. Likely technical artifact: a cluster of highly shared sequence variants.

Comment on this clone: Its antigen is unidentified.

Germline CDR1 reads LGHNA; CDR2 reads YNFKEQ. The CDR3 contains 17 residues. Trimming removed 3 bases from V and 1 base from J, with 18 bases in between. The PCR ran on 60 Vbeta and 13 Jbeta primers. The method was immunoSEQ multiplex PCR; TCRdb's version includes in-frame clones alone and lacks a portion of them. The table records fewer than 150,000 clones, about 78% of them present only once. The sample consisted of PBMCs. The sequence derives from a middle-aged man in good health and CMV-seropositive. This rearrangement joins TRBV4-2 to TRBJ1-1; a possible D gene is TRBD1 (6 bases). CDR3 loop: CASSHKKGGRGNTEAFF. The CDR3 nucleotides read TGTGCCAGCAGCCATAAAAAAGGCGGCAGGGGGAACACTGAAGCTTTCTTT.